This T cell receptor beta chain stems from a study of tumor-infiltrating lymphocytes in primary liver carcinoma. About the research overall: Yields of productive TCRbeta reads ranged from roughly 3.5 to 7.13 million per sample and were similar across tissue types.

The study extracted blood RNA from unsorted whole blood and also extracted germline DNA. These patients lived with chronic HBV infection and had never been treated. On this clonotype itself: A much larger clone sits a single nucleotide away, making a read error possible.

Making TCR beta cDNA involved 400 to 600 ng total RNA and a constant-region primer. Sequencing libraries for TCR beta derived from three nested multiplex PCR rounds that used slightly modified ARM-PCR. One entry per CDR3 protein results from TCRdb running MiXCR on the multiplex PCR reads. The table records hundreds of thousands of distinct CDR3 sequences, 58% of them present only once. The sequenced sample was peripheral blood. This TCR came from a woman between 25 and 40 years old with primary liver carcinoma and hepatitis B virus infection.

CDR3 sequence: CASSQEGRRGFTDMQYF. The CDR3 nucleotides are TGCGCCAGCAGCCAAGAGGGGCGGAGAGGGTTCACAGATATGCAGTATTTT. The V gene is TRBV4-3, the J gene TRBJ2-3; D could derive from TRBD1 or TRBD2 (5 bases each). This CDR3 has 17 amino acids. Germline CDR1 and CDR2: LGHNA and YSLEER.